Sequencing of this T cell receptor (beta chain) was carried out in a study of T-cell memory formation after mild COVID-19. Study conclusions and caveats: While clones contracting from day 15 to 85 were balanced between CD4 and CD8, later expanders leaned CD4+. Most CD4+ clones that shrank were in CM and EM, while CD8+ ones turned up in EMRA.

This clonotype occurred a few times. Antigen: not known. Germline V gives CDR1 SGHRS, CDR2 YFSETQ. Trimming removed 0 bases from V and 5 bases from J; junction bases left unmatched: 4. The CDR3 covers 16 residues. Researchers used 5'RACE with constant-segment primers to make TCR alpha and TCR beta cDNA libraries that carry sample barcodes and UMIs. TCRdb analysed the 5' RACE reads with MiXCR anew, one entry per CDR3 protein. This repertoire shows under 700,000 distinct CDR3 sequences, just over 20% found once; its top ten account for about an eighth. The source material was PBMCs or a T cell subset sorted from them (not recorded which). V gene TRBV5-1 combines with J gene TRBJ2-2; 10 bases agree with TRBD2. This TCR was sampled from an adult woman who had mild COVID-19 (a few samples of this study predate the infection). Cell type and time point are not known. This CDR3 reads CASSLGTSGGTGELFF. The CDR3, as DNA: TGCGCCAGCAGCTTGGGGACTAGCGGCGGTACCGGGGAGCTGTTTTTT.